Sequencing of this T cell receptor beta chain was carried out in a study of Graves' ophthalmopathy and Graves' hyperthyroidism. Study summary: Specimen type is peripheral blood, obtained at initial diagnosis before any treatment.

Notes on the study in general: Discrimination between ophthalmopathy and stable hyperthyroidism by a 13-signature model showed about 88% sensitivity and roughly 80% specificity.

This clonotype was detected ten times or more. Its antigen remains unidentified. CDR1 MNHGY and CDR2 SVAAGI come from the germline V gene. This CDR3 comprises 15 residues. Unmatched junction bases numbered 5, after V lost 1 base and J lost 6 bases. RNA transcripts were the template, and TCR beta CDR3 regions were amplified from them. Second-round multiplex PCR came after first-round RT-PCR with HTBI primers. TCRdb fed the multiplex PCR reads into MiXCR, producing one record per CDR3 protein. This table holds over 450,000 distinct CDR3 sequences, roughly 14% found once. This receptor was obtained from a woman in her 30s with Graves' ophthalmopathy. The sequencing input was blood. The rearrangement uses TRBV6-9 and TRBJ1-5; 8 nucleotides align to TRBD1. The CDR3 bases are TGTGCCAGCAGTTATTGTGACAGGGGCGCTCAGCCCCAGCATTTT. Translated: CASSYCDRGAQPQHF.